This TCR beta chain stems from a study of a mutant IDH1 vaccine in newly diagnosed glioma. Study at large: Patients arrived already treated with radiotherapy, temozolomide, or both, most having had both. Study-wide results and caveats: Patients showed vaccine-induced immune responses at a rate of under 95%.

Produced via immunoSEQ multiplex PCR; TCRdb's table is partial and in-frame only. The sample yields about 34,000 clones, over 60% seen once. Germline loops: CDR1 SGHRS, CDR2 YFSETQ. J was trimmed by 4 bases and V by 3 bases; bases with no gene match: 6. CDR3 length equals 14 residues. Stated time point: baseline, week 1 (first vaccination visit). Indicated treatment: pre-vaccination baseline after standard-of-care therapy. Comments on this clone: Its specificity is unknown.

Sequences were derived from peripheral blood mononuclear cells (PBMCs), sampled from a glioma patient treated with radiotherapy, temozolomide or both. The sequence derives from a man aged 45-65 years with glioma. Some clones in this sample may be carry-over from other donors' samples. V gene TRBV5-1 combines with J gene TRBJ2-7; 8 nucleotides agree with TRBD2. The CDR3 nucleotides read TGCGCCAGCAGCTCGAGCGGGAGTAAGTACGAGCAGTACTTC. The encoded protein is CASSSSGSKYEQYF.